This TCR beta chain emerged from a study of Ad26.COV2.S vaccination and SARS-CoV-2 variants (dated by TCRdb to about 2021). For the wider study: The specificity and breadth of SARS-CoV-2-reactive T cell receptors after Ad26.COV2.S vaccination were assessed by TCRbeta repertoire sequencing. A total of around 32 samples were included in the TCR-sequenced set, comprising 19 Ad26.COV2.S vaccine recipients, 5 placebo recipients and 8 SARS-CoV-2 convalescent individuals.

Comments on this clone: The target of this receptor is not known. Base qualities were left out, and no much larger clone turns up one base away.

What this sample's time point label stands for: individuals recovered from natural SARS-CoV-2 infection. General conclusions and limits of the study: Non-spike TCR breadth was comparable between vaccine and placebo recipients, consistent with the vaccine containing only spike. Ad26.COV2.S recipients had higher spike-specific TCR breadth than placebo recipients (P = 0.0014). Substantial breadth of spike-specific CD8+ and CD4+ T cell responses was reported after vaccination. It was noted by the authors that total T cell responses may have been underestimated by the TCR breadth and depth analyses.

The junction carries 18 bases between V and J, which are trimmed by 3 bases and 7 bases respectively. Based on the germline V gene (reference sequence), the CDR1 and CDR2 sequences are LGHDT and YNNKEL. The CDR3 holds 16 amino acids from the cysteine to the phenylalanine. Of the read, only the CDR3 DNA is kept; its 48 bases are in frame from base 1. The immunoSEQ Assay was the method used to sequence TCRbeta CDR3 regions. After extraction, genomic DNA underwent amplification by bias-controlled multiplex PCR, followed by high-throughput sequencing. The authors processed their data as follows. To quantify the absolute abundance of every unique TCRbeta CDR3 region, sequences were collapsed and filtered. T cell fraction was estimated by normalization of TCRbeta template counts to usable DNA, with usable DNA being measured through amplification of reference genes present in all nucleated cells. Repertoire TCRs were annotated as SARS-CoV-2-specific by exact matching of V gene, CDR3 amino acid sequence and J gene to a known reactive TCR set. The reference SARS-CoV-2 TCR set was derived from MIRA and filtered for enrichment in COVID-19-positive ImmuneCODE repertoires, a step that removed public or cross-reactive TCRs. Based on the MIRA antigens, annotated TCRs were further analysed at the level of specific ORF or position within ORF. Depth was the summed frequency of annotated unique rearrangements, while breadth was defined as annotated unique rearrangements over total unique productive rearrangements. Two-sided Wilcoxon rank-sum tests were used to compare TCR breadth between groups. The table was pulled from immuneACCESS by TCRdb, which kept in-frame rearrangements only. Such tables lose some clones; where checked, under half of the loss comes from unresolved V genes, and the rest has no known cause. Clone size and V and J calls were adopted from that table, with D and trimming inferred from the DNA. The sample table shows over 110,000 clones, and 70% to 90% are seen once. 4% to 6% of the sample belongs to the ten largest clones.

The source was peripheral blood, collected after recovery from COVID-19. The TCR comes from a human donor who had recovered from COVID-19. The chain is made from TRBV3-1 (or the pseudogene TRBV3-2) and TRBJ2-2; TRBD2 is possibly the D segment (5 matching bases). This receptor carries the CDR3 CASSHPADSRFGELFF. Here is the DNA: TGTGCCAGCAGCCATCCGGCGGACTCTAGGTTCGGGGAGCTGTTTTTT.